This T cell receptor (beta chain) was recovered during a study of blood T cell repertoires in COVID-19. Study at large: The study drew acute and convalescent COVID-19 samples from the United States, Italy and Spain. T cells, B-cell-depleted T cells, or PBMCs provided the cDNA or gDNA that served as material.

In the authors' methods: Reference gene primer amplification gave estimated nucleated cell counts. Method: immunoSEQ multiplex PCR; TCRdb's copy keeps in-frame clones and lacks some. V and J calls and clone size follow that table, whereas D and trimming were derived from the DNA. The sample carries some 170,000 clones, about three quarters recorded once. The CDR3 covers 17 residues. V trimming: 3 bases; J trimming: 2 bases; junction bases outside the gene matches: 8. Per the germline V gene, CDR1 is SGHKS and CDR2 is YYEKEE (reference sequence). Material for sequencing was peripheral blood. J is TRBJ2-5 and V is TRBV5-5; 12 bases map to TRBD2. This TCR was recovered from a woman in her fifties or sixties with active or convalescent COVID-19. CDR3 nucleotides: TGTGCCAGCAGCTCACGGACTAGCGGGGTCCTACAAGAGACCCAGTACTTC. It specifies CASSSRTSGVLQETQYF.